Listed below are T cell receptor beta chains from one sample, sequenced in a study of OX40 agonist ivuxolimab in advanced cancers. Sequencing was performed with immunoSEQ multiplex PCR; in TCRdb, only in-frame clones are kept and a portion is missing. The table has 90,000 or so clones, around 91% seen once; the top ten hold about 0.73%. This material consisted of CD4+ or CD8+ T cells sorted from blood, taken in a trial of the OX40 agonist ivuxolimab. All receptors derive from an adult with an advanced solid tumor such as melanoma, head and neck, liver or kidney cancer. The CDR3 runs from the conserved cysteine through the conserved F or W. The D gene is left open where the match is weak. Some rows have no size entry. The others give once, few or many, or a class for an expanded clone.

v_call: TRBV6-1
d_call: .
j_call: TRBJ2-3
clone_size: .
cdr3_aa: CASSEGRGTDTQYF
cdr3_nt: TGTGCCAGCAGTGAAGGACGAGGTACAGATACGCAGTATTTT

v_call: TRBV19
d_call: TRBD1
j_call: TRBJ1-1
clone_size: .
cdr3_aa: CASTRDRSLNTEAFF
cdr3_nt: TGTGCCAGCACCCGGGACAGGAGCTTGAACACTGAAGCTTTCTTT

v_call: TRBV5-4
d_call: .
j_call: TRBJ2-3
clone_size: .
cdr3_aa: CASSLDSTDTQYF
cdr3_nt: TGTGCCAGCAGCTTGGACAGCACAGATACGCAGTATTTT

v_call: TRBV18
d_call: .
j_call: TRBJ2-5
clone_size: .
cdr3_aa: CASSPGVHNQETQYF
cdr3_nt: TGTGCCAGCTCACCAGGAGTCCACAACCAAGAGACCCAGTACTTC

v_call: TRBV13
d_call: TRBD1
j_call: TRBJ1-1
clone_size: .
cdr3_aa: CASSAQTGDRAFF
cdr3_nt: TGTGCCAGCAGCGCCCAAACCGGGGACAGAGCTTTCTTT

v_call: TRBV9
d_call: TRBD1
j_call: TRBJ1-1
clone_size: .
cdr3_aa: CASSDLTGVNTEAFF
cdr3_nt: TGTGCCAGCAGCGACCTGACAGGGGTGAACACTGAAGCTTTCTTT

v_call: TRBV19
d_call: .
j_call: TRBJ2-3
clone_size: .
cdr3_aa: CASSIQGPVGPSTDTQYF
cdr3_nt: TGTGCCAGTAGTATTCAGGGGCCGGTCGGACCTAGCACAGATACGCAGTATTTT

v_call: TRBV21-1
d_call: .
j_call: TRBJ2-7
clone_size: .
cdr3_aa: CASSTPPISYEQYF
cdr3_nt: TGTGCCAGCAGCACGCCCCCGATCTCCTACGAGCAGTACTTC

v_call: TRBV5-4
d_call: .
j_call: TRBJ2-6
clone_size: .
cdr3_aa: CASFFSGANVLTF
cdr3_nt: TGTGCCAGCTTCTTCTCTGGGGCCAACGTCCTGACTTTC

v_call: TRBV7-9
d_call: .
j_call: TRBJ1-4
clone_size: .
cdr3_aa: CASSSEGTSNEKLFF
cdr3_nt: TGTGCCAGCAGCTCAGAGGGAACAAGTAATGAAAAACTGTTTTTT

v_call: TRBV4-1
d_call: .
j_call: TRBJ2-2
clone_size: .
cdr3_aa: CASSQDQGHTGELFF
cdr3_nt: TGCGCCAGCAGCCAAGATCAGGGACACACCGGGGAGCTGTTTTTT

v_call: TRBV5-4
d_call: TRBD2
j_call: TRBJ2-7
clone_size: .
cdr3_aa: CASSLERGIWEQYF
cdr3_nt: TGTGCCAGCAGCTTGGAGCGGGGTATATGGGAGCAGTACTTC

v_call: TRBV5-4
d_call: .
j_call: TRBJ2-2
clone_size: .
cdr3_aa: CASSRLGGNTGELFF
cdr3_nt: TGTGCCAGCAGCCGACTTGGGGGGAACACCGGGGAGCTGTTTTTT

v_call: TRBV4-3
d_call: TRBD2
j_call: TRBJ2-5
clone_size: .
cdr3_aa: CASSPGLAGAGETQYF
cdr3_nt: TGCGCCAGCAGCCCAGGACTAGCGGGAGCTGGAGAGACCCAGTACTTC

v_call: TRBV30
d_call: TRBD1
j_call: TRBJ2-7
clone_size: .
cdr3_aa: CAWSVGQTTTYEQYF
cdr3_nt: TGTGCCTGGAGTGTGGGACAGACGACCACCTACGAGCAGTACTTC

v_call: TRBV19
d_call: .
j_call: TRBJ2-3
clone_size: .
cdr3_aa: CASSIPRTAIEGGTQYF
cdr3_nt: TGTGCCAGTAGTATTCCCCGGACAGCTATTGAGGGAGGTACGCAGTATTTT

v_call: TRBV6-4
d_call: TRBD2
j_call: TRBJ2-2
clone_size: .
cdr3_aa: CASSELAGNTGELFF
cdr3_nt: TGTGCCAGCAGTGAGCTAGCGGGGAACACCGGGGAGCTGTTTTTT

v_call: TRBV27
d_call: .
j_call: TRBJ1-4
clone_size: few
cdr3_aa: CASSSLAGGEKLFF
cdr3_nt: TGTGCCAGCAGTTCCCTGGCGGGGGGTGAAAAACTGTTTTTT

v_call: TRBV18
d_call: .
j_call: TRBJ1-1
clone_size: .
cdr3_aa: CASSRENTEAFF
cdr3_nt: TGTGCCAGCTCACGGGAGAACACTGAAGCTTTCTTT

v_call: TRBV29-1
d_call: TRBD1
j_call: TRBJ1-1
clone_size: .
cdr3_aa: CSVTNRGRDTEAFF
cdr3_nt: TGCAGCGTTACGAACAGGGGCAGGGACACTGAAGCTTTCTTT

v_call: TRBV13
d_call: TRBD2
j_call: TRBJ2-7
clone_size: .
cdr3_aa: CASSPGLAGWGPYEQYF
cdr3_nt: TGTGCCAGCAGCCCCGGACTAGCGGGTTGGGGGCCCTACGAGCAGTACTTC

v_call: TRBV11-2
d_call: .
j_call: TRBJ1-5
clone_size: .
cdr3_aa: CASSLDRGPQHF
cdr3_nt: TGTGCCAGCAGCTTAGACCGGGGCCCTCAGCATTTT

v_call: TRBV23-1
d_call: .
j_call: TRBJ2-5
clone_size: .
cdr3_aa: CASSQTGWPQETQYF
cdr3_nt: TGCGCCAGCAGTCAAACCGGGTGGCCACAAGAGACCCAGTACTTC